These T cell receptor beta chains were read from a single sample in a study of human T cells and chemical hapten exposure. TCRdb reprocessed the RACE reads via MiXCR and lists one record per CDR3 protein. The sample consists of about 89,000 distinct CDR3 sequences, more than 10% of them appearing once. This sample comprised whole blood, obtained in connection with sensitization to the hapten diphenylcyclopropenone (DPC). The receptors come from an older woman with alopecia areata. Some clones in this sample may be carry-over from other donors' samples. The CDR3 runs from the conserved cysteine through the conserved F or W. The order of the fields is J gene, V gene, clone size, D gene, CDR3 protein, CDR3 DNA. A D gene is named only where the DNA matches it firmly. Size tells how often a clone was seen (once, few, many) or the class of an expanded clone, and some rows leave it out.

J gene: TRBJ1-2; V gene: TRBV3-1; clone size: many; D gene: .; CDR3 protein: CASSQGRGLDGYTF; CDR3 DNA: TGTGCCAGCAGCCAAGGGCGGGGTTTAGATGGCTACACCTTC
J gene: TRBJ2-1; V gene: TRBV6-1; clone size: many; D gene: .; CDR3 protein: CATTGDPYNEQFF; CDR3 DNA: TGTGCCACTACGGGGGACCCATACAATGAGCAGTTCTTC
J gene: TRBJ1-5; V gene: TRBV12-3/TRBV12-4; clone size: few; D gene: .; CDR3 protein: CASSQGADIGPQHF; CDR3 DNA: TGTGCCAGTTCCCAAGGGGCCGATATCGGGCCCCAGCATTTT
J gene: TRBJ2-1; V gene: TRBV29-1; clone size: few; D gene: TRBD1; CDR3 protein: CSSGGDRVYNEQFF; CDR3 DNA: TGCAGCTCTGGGGGGGACAGGGTATACAATGAGCAGTTCTTC
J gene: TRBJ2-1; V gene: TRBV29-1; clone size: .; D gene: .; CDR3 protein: CSVREAGRYNEQFF; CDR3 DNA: TGCAGCGTCCGCGAGGCGGGCCGGTACAATGAGCAGTTCTTC
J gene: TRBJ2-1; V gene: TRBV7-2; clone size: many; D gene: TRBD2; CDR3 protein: CASSRTSGGGNEQFF; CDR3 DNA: TGTGCCAGCAGCCGGACTAGCGGGGGCGGCAATGAGCAGTTCTTC
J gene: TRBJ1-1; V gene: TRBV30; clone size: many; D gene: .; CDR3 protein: CAWSRSRNTEAFF; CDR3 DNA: TGTGCCTGGAGTCGGAGTCGAAACACTGAAGCTTTCTTT
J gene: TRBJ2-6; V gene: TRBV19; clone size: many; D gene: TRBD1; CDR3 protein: CASRDRGSPGANVLTF; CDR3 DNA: TGTGCCAGCCGGGACAGGGGGTCCCCTGGGGCCAACGTCCTGACTTTC
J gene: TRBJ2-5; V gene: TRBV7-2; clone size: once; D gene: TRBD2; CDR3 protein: CASSSGLAETQYF; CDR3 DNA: TGTGCCAGCAGCTCTGGACTAGCGGAGACCCAGTACTTC
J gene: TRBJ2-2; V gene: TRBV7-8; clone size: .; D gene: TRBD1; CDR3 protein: CASSTRQGAGELFF; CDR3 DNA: TGTGCCAGCAGCACAAGACAGGGGGCCGGGGAGCTGTTTTTT
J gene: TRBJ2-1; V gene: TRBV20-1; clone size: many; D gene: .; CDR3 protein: CSARDQGSYNEQFF; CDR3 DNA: TGCAGTGCTAGAGATCAGGGCTCCTACAATGAGCAGTTCTTC
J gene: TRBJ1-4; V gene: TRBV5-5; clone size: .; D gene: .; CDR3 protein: CASSLFRAATNEKLFF; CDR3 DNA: TGTGCCAGCAGCTTGTTCAGAGCCGCAACTAATGAAAAACTGTTTTTT
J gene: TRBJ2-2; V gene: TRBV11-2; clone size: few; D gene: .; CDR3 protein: CASSLIRRPPRLFF; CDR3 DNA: TGTGCCAGCAGCTTAATCCGGCGGCCTCCTCGGCTGTTTTTT
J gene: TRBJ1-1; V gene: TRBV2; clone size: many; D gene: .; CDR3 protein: CASSWQGNTEAFF; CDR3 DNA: TGTGCCAGCAGTTGGCAGGGGAACACTGAAGCTTTCTTT